This entry lists 21 T cell receptor beta chains sequenced from one sample in a study of cytotoxic CD8 clonotypes in ibrutinib-treated CLL. Method: immunoSEQ multiplex PCR; TCRdb's copy keeps in-frame clones and lacks some. The table includes around 41,000 clones, around 70% detected once. Sequencing was performed on PBMCs, taken at disease progression, from a patient treated with ibrutinib. These receptor sequences come from a human donor with chronic lymphocytic leukemia.

In its sample, this clone was seen a few times. CDR3 region: CASSPQGGVTEAFF. The CDR3 coding sequence is TGTGCCAGCAGTCCCCAGGGGGGGGTCACTGAAGCTTTCTTT. The chain is built from TRBV6-1 and TRBJ1-1; 7 bases map to TRBD1. The CDR3 runs 14 residues. Looked up from germline, CDR1 is MNHNS and CDR2 is SASEGT. J lost 4 bases, V lost 5 bases, and 7 bases had no gene match.

This chain uses TRBV11-3 with TRBJ1-1; D gene unclear. Trimming stripped 1 base from V and 4 bases from J, with 10 bases between. The CDR3 has 14 amino acids. Germline CDR1 reads SGHNT; CDR2 reads YENEEA. CDR3 residues: CASSLGVGSTEAFF. The DNA of the CDR3 is TGTGCCAGCAGCTTAGGAGTGGGGAGCACTGAAGCTTTCTTT.

The rearrangement links TRBV7-9 to TRBJ1-4; D call uncertain. In germline, CDR1 is SEHNR, CDR2 FQNEAQ (reference sequence). The V gene lost 1 base and the J gene lost 10 bases, with 16 bases spanning the gap. There are 15 residues in the CDR3. The CDR3 DNA reads as TGTGCCAGCAGCTTAGGTTCCCCGCCAAGCGTAAAACTGTTTTTT. Translation: CASSLGSPPSVKLFF.

In this sample, this clone is medium-sized (0.01 to 0.1%). The J gene is TRBJ2-5, the V gene TRBV25-1, with 12 bases matching TRBD2. The trim removed 7 bases at V and 4 bases at J, leaving 13 bases unmatched. Germline CDR1 is MGHDK and CDR2 is SYGVNS. The length of the CDR3 is 17 residues. The CDR3 sequence: CASTTSGGTKTSETQYF. The CDR3, as DNA: TGTGCCAGCACTACTAGCGGGGGGACCAAAACGTCAGAGACCCAGTACTTC.

This clone was observed once. This chain uses TRBV4-1 with TRBJ1-5; maybe TRBD1 (5 bases). The V end was cut by 1 base, the J end by 1 base, with 11 bases between. This CDR3 spans 16 amino acids. Per the germline V gene, CDR1 is MGHRA and CDR2 is YSYEKL. CDR3 region: CASSQGGGGSNQPQHF. As DNA, the CDR3 is TGCGCCAGCAGCCAAGGTGGCGGGGGGAGCAATCAGCCCCAGCATTTT.

The chain couples TRBV6-5 to TRBJ2-1; D gene unclear. The length of the CDR3 is 14 residues. CDR1 and CDR2 from the germline V gene are MNHEY and SVGAGI. Trimming took off 4 bases at V and 8 bases at J, with 15 bases between the two ends. This CDR3 reads CASSSLLVVDEQFF. The CDR3 nucleotides are TGTGCCAGCAGTTCCCTCCTGGTCGTCGATGAGCAGTTCTTC.

The genes are TRBV7-9 and TRBJ2-2; the match to TRBD2 covers 10 bases. The V and J ends lost 2 bases and 7 bases, in that order; junction bases with no gene match: 13. Germline CDR1 and CDR2: SEHNR and FQNEAQ (reference sequence). CDR3 size: 18 residues. CDR3 amino acids: CASSLSRGLARQIGELFF. In nucleotides, the CDR3 is TGTGCCAGCAGCTTATCTAGGGGACTAGCGAGACAGATCGGGGAGCTGTTTTTT.

The V gene is TRBV10-3, the J gene TRBJ2-2; TRBD2 matches at 8 bases. Germline CDR1 ENHRY, CDR2 SYGVKD. With 11 bases clipped from V and 6 bases from J, the junction kept 26 bases outside the gene matches. This CDR3 is built from 19 residues. CDR3 bases: TGTGCCGCTCGAACCGATTTACTGACCGGGACTAGTCATTCCGGGGAGCTGTTTTTT. Encoded protein: CAARTDLLTGTSHSGELFF.

V is TRBV12-5 and J is TRBJ2-5; 14 nucleotides match TRBD2. The germline V gene encodes CDR1 LGHNT and CDR2 FRNRAP. V lost 2 bases and J lost 5; bases outside the gene matches: 10. This CDR3 contains 18 residues. CDR3 bases: TGTGCTAGTGGTTTGACGACTAGCGGGAGGGCCGTCGGTGAGACCCAGTACTTC. It translates to CASGLTTSGRAVGETQYF.

The chain is built from TRBV6-6 and TRBJ1-5, with D unclear. CDR3 length: 15 amino acids. The germline V gene encodes CDR1 MNHNY and CDR2 SVGAGI (reference sequence). The V end lost 5 bases, the J end lost 1 base, and 12 bases lay between the germline ends. The CDR3 reads CASSPGFVSNQPQHF. CDR3 coding DNA: TGTGCCAGCAGTCCAGGTTTTGTCAGCAATCAGCCCCAGCATTTT.

J is TRBJ1-2 and V is TRBV20-1, with D possibly being TRBD1 (6 bases). The V gene lost 5 bases and the J gene lost 6 bases, with 10 bases spanning the gap. Germline-derived CDR1 and CDR2 are DFQATT and SNEGSKA (reference sequence). This CDR3 contains 11 residues. CDR3 nucleotide sequence: TGCAGTGCTGGTCAGGGGAATGGCTACACCTTC. Its translation is CSAGQGNGYTF.

This chain connects TRBV7-2 to TRBJ2-2; no firm D call. The CDR3 is 11 residues long. V shed 2 bases and J shed 9 bases, with 4 bases lying between them. Germline-derived CDR1 and CDR2 are SGHTA and FQGNSA. In DNA form, the CDR3 reads TGTGCCAGCAGCTTAATCAGGGAGCTGTTTTTT. It is translated as CASSLIRELFF.

The rearrangement joins TRBV5-6 to TRBJ2-7; 10 positions agree with TRBD1. Trimming took 1 base from V and 6 from J; bases not matched to a gene: 10. The CDR3 has 16 amino acids. Germline V gives CDR1 SGHDT, CDR2 YYEEEE. This chain's CDR3 is CASSLPMGQGFGEQYF. The CDR3 nucleotides read TGTGCCAGCAGCTTGCCTATGGGACAGGGGTTTGGCGAGCAGTACTTC.

The chain combines TRBV10-3 with TRBJ1-1; D not resolved. V was cut by 4 bases and J by 4 bases, with 13 bases left in between. The CDR3 spans 14 residues. Per the germline V gene, CDR1 is ENHRY and CDR2 is SYGVKD. The CDR3 reads CAISGTRLGTEAFF. The DNA of the CDR3 is TGTGCCATCAGTGGGACCCGCCTCGGCACTGAAGCTTTCTTT.

A few counts support this clone. The chain joins TRBV5-1 to TRBJ2-7; TRBD2 might be the D (5 bases). This CDR3 has 15 residues. The germline V gene encodes CDR1 SGHRS and CDR2 YFSETQ. Between the trimmed V and J ends, which lost 4 bases and 2 bases, there was a span of 16 bases. The CDR3 sequence: CASSHDTLGAYEQYF. The CDR3 nucleotides read TGCGCCAGCAGCCATGACACCCTCGGGGCCTACGAGCAGTACTTC.

The V call is TRBV10-3, the J call TRBJ2-3; 8 bases fit TRBD2. This CDR3 region has 14 residues. Germline loops: CDR1 ENHRY, CDR2 SYGVKD. V shed 10 bases, J shed 1 base, and the junction held 7 bases outside the gene matches. CDR3 region: CATRRGLGTDTQYF. In nucleotides, the CDR3 is TGTGCCACCCGGAGGGGACTAGGCACAGATACGCAGTATTTT.

The J gene is TRBJ1-6, the V gene TRBV9; D uncertain. The germline V and J ends were trimmed by 0 bases and 7 bases, with 5 bases remaining between them. Germline V gene sequence: CDR1 SGDLS, CDR2 YYNGEE. CDR3 length: 13 residues. The CDR3 region is CASSVEDNSPLHF. In DNA form, the CDR3 reads TGTGCCAGCAGCGTAGAAGACAATTCACCCCTCCACTTT. Full variable domain (missing parts from reference TRBV9 and TRBJ1-6): DSGVTQTPKHLITATGQRVTLRCSPRSGDLSVYWYQQSLDQGLQFLIQYYNGEERAKGNILERFSAQQFPDLHSELNLSSLELGDSALYFCASSVEDNSPLHFGNGTRLTVT.

The chain joins TRBV5-1 to TRBJ2-5; the match to TRBD1 covers 9 bases. This CDR3 comprises 16 residues. The germline gives CDR1 SGHRS, CDR2 YFSETQ. V shed 2 bases and J 0 bases; nucleotides not matched to a gene: 5. The CDR3 region is CASSLRQGGYQETQYF. The CDR3 DNA sequence: TGCGCCAGCAGCTTAAGACAGGGGGGGTACCAAGAGACCCAGTACTTC.

The chain carries TRBV7-8 and TRBJ2-5; D uncertain. Germline V CDR1 and CDR2: SGHVS, FQNEAQ. Trimming stripped 5 bases from V and 4 bases from J, with 14 bases between. The CDR3 extends over 14 amino acids. The CDR3: CASSPSAGLETQYF. CDR3 coding DNA: TGTGCCAGCAGCCCCTCCGCCGGGTTAGAGACCCAGTACTTC.

This clone was found a few times. V and J are TRBV29-1 and TRBJ1-3; maybe TRBD1 (6 bases). CDR1 and CDR2 (germline): SQVTM, ANQGSEA. The CDR3 sequence is 13 residues long. With 3 bases removed from V and 2 bases from J, the gap between germline ends came to 8 bases. Here the CDR3 reads CSVEGTPGNTIYF. The DNA for the CDR3 is TGCAGCGTTGAGGGGACACCTGGAAACACCATATATTTT. Variable domain in full (rest from reference TRBV29-1 and TRBJ1-3): SAVISQKPSRDICQRGTSLTIQCQVDSQVTMMFWYRQQPGQSLTLIATANQGSEATYESGFVIDKFPISRPNLTFSTLTVSNMSPEDSSIYLCSVEGTPGNTIYFGEGSWLTVV.

J is TRBJ2-7 and V is TRBV29-1; D call uncertain. This CDR3 spans 14 amino acids. With 0 bases removed from V and 0 bases from J, the gap between germline ends came to 9 bases. CDR1 is SQVTM and CDR2 is ANQGSEA in the germline V gene. CDR3 in DNA: TGCAGCGTTGAAGATCGAGACTCCTCCTACGAGCAGTACTTC. Translating it yields CSVEDRDSSYEQYF.